This T cell receptor (beta chain) emerged from a study of regulatory T cells in long-lasting Graves disease (dated by TCRdb to the early 2020s). Background for the entire study: Persistent Graves' disease was defined as persistently positive TSH receptor autoantibodies together with antithyroid drug treatment for over 5 years. On average, persistent Graves' disease patients in the clinical cohort had been on antithyroid drugs for approximately ten years. This study used TCR sequencing and RNA sequencing of peripheral blood to compare persistent Graves' disease patients against newly diagnosed Graves' disease patients. The study was registered as a clinical trial and conducted in China. A total of approximately 35 samples underwent TCR sequencing: about 13 from persistent and roughly 20 from newly diagnosed Graves' disease patients.

Per the publication, the time point label means: persistent/refractory GD, antithyroid drugs over 5 years with positive TRAb. For both TCR sequencing and RNA sequencing, RNA was extracted from PBMCs in TRIzol. Graves' disease was diagnosed according to American Thyroid Association guidelines. Recruitment of patients was carried out at an endocrinology department in Xi'an, China. Each patient gave about 9.1 milliliters of peripheral blood, collected in an EDTA anticoagulant tube. Ficoll Paque Plus density gradient separation was used to isolate PBMCs, and no further T cell sorting was performed. An Agilent 2100 Bioanalyzer and agarose gel were used to check RNA quality, while a NanoDrop 2000 measured RNA concentration. This clonotype was observed many times. It has no known antigen specificity. Within one base of it there is no much larger clone, and no base qualities were kept. The paper as a whole reports these results and caveats: The authors noted that the small sample size was a limitation that may lower accuracy. Lower TCR Shannon entropy and fewer highly expanded clones were observed in persistent Graves' disease patients than in newly diagnosed patients, which suggested clonal expansion. Only peripheral blood was studied, because thyroid tissue, the primary lesion, was inaccessible. Patients with persistent disease shared more public clonotypes (approximately 2,500) than newly diagnosed patients did (more than 900). TRBV28, TRBJ1-2 and TRBJ2-5 were preferentially used in persistent disease, while TRBV20-1 and TRBJ2-1 were favored in newly diagnosed disease. Only the TCR beta chain was sequenced and analyzed.

Library preparation was by multiplex PCR. These reads were obtained on an Illumina HiSeq 4000. CDR3 regions were amplified by Arm-PCR with iRepertoire HTBI primers to construct TCR beta libraries. Before sequencing, the PCR products underwent gel purification. Concerning the study's data processing: Across samples, around 58 TRBV and 13 to 15 TRBJ segments were identified and used for gene usage analysis of CDR3 amino acid clonotypes. COPE and FqMerger were used to merge the filtered high-quality paired reads into contigs. BLAST was used to align contigs to IMGT TRBV, TRBD and TRBJ reference genes, with CDR3 defined following IMGT. Highly expanded clones were defined as clonotypes with a frequency above 0.1%. Repertoire diversity was measured by Shannon entropy, and V-J evenness by the Gini coefficient. A clonotype was considered public if more than one individual shared it. Starting from the raw public reads, TCRdb applied fastp trimming at Q25, assembled clones with MiXCR and retained in-frame beta chains. Every CDR3 protein is listed once, alongside the most common genes and DNA of its rows. The V and J calls, along with clone size, are taken from TCRdb and not from the paper's own processing. Within this sample are about 460,000 distinct CDR3 sequences, with about 20% of them counted one time only. In total, the top ten clones hold around 13% of the sample.

The germline V gene (reference sequence) sets CDR1 to MNHEY and CDR2 to SMNVEV. Trimming takes 1 base from V and 8 bases from J, and the germline ends sit 14 bases apart. Including the terminal cysteine and phenylalanine, the CDR3 comprises 15 residues. Just CDR3 DNA is preserved here, 45 bases in frame from base 1. The TCR was taken from a female donor with Graves disease. The chain uses TRBV27 and TRBJ1-4, and the D gene may be TRBD1, 5 bases matching. The source was peripheral blood mononuclear cells (PBMCs), collected when the disease was refractory, from a patient treated with antithyroid drugs. CDR3 protein: CASSLYKGLQEKLFF. The DNA is TGTGCCAGCAGTTTATACAAGGGGCTTCAGGAAAAACTGTTTTTT.